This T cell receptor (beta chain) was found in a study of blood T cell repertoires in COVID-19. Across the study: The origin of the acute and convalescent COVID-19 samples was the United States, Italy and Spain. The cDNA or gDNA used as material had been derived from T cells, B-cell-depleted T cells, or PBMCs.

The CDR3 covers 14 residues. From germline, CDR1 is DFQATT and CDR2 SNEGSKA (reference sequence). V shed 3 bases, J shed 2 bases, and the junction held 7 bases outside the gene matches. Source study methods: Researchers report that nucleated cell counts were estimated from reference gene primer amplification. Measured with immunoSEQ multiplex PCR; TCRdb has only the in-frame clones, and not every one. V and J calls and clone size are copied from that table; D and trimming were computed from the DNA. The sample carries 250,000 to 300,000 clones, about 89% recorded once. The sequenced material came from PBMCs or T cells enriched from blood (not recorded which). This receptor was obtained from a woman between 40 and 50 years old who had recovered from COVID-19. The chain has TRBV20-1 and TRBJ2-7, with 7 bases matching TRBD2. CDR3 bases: TGCAGTGCTAGTGGTCTAGCGGACACCTACGAGCAGTACTTC. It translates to CSASGLADTYEQYF.